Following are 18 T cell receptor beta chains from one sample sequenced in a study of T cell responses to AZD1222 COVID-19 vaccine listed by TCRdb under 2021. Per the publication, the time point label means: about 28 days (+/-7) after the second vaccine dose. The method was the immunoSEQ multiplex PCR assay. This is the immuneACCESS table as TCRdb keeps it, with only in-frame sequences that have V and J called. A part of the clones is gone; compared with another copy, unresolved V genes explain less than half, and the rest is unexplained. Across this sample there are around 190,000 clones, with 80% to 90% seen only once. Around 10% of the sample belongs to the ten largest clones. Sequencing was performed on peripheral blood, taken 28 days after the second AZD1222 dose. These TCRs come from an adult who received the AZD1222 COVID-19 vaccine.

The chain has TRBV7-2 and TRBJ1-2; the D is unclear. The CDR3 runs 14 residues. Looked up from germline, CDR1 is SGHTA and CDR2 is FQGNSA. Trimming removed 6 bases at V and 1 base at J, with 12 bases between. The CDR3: CASSRTTHNYGYTF. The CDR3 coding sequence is TGTGCCAGCAGTCGAACTACTCATAACTATGGCTACACCTTC. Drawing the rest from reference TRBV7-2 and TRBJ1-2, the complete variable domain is GAGVSQSPSNKVTEKGKDVELRCDPISGHTALYWYRQSLGQGLEFLIYFQGNSAPDKSGLPSDRFSAERTGGSVSTLTIQRTQQEDSAVYLCASSRTTHNYGYTFGSGTRLTVV.

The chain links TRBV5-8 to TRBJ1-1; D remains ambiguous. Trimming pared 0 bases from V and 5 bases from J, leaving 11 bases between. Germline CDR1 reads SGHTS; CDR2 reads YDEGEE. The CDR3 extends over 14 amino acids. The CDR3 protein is CASSLGVLTTEAFF. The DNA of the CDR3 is TGTGCCAGCAGCTTGGGGGTACTAACGACTGAAGCTTTCTTT.

The CDR3 DNA is TGTGCCAGCAGCTTAGGCCCCTCAAACACTGAAGCTTTCTTT. The encoded protein is CASSLGPSNTEAFF. J is TRBJ1-1 and V is TRBV7-3, with unresolved D. Trimming removed 2 bases at V and 2 bases at J, with 9 bases between. Looked up from germline, CDR1 is SGHTA and CDR2 is FQGTGA. There are 14 residues in the CDR3.

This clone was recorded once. For the CDR3, the DNA is TGTGCCAGTAGTCGGACTAGCGGGGGGCCGAACATTCAGTACTTC. Translation gives CASSRTSGGPNIQYF. The chain recombines TRBV19 with TRBJ2-4; 14 positions agree with TRBD2. With 5 bases clipped from V and 7 bases from J, the junction kept 4 bases outside the gene matches. CDR1 and CDR2 (germline): LNHDA, SQIVND (reference sequence). The CDR3 sequence is 15 residues long.

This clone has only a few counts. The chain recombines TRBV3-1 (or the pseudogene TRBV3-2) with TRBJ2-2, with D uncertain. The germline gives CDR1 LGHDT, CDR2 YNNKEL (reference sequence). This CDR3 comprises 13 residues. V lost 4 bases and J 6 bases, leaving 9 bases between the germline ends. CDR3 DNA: TGTGCCAGCAGCCCTCTCGGCCCCGGGGAGCTGTTTTTT. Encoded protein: CASSPLGPGELFF.

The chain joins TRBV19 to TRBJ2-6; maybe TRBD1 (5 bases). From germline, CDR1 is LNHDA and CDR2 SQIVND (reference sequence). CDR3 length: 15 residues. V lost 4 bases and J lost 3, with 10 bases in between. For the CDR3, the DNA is TGTGCCAGTAGTAGCAGGGAAAGTGGGGCCAACGTCCTGACTTTC. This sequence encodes CASSSRESGANVLTF.

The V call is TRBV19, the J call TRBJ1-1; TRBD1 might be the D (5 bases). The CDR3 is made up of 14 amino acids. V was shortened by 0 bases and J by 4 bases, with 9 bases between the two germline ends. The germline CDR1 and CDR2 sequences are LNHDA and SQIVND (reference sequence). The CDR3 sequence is CASSIDVGGTEAFF. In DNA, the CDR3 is TGTGCCAGTAGTATAGACGTGGGGGGCACTGAAGCTTTCTTT.

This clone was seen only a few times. The CDR3 DNA reads as TGTGCCAGTGGGACAGGGGGCTTTATGGGGCAAGAGACCCAGTACTTC. Translated: CASGTGGFMGQETQYF. V and J are TRBV5-5 and TRBJ2-5, with 12 bases fitting TRBD1. Germline V gives CDR1 SGHKS, CDR2 YYEKEE (reference sequence). With V trimmed by 8 bases and J by 2 bases, 10 bases remained unmatched. The CDR3 extends over 16 amino acids.

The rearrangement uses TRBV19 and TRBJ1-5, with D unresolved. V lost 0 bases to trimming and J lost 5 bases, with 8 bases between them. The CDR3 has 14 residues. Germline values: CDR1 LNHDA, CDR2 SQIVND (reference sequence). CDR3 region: CASSIDGWDQPQHF. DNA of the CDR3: TGTGCCAGTAGTATAGACGGGTGGGATCAGCCCCAGCATTTT.

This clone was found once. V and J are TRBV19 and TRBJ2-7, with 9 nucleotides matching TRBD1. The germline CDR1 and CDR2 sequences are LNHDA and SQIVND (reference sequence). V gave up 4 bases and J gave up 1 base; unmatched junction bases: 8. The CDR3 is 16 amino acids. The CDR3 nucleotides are TGTGCCAGTAGTACCGTCCCGGGACAGGGTTCCTACGAGCAGTACTTC. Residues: CASSTVPGQGSYEQYF.

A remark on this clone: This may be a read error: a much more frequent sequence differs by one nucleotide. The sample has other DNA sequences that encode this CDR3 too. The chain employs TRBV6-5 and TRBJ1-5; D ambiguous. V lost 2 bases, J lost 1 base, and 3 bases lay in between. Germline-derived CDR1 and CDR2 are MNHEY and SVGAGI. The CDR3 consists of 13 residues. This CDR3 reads CASSYGSNQPQHF. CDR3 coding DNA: TGTGCCAGCAGTTACGGCAGCAATCAGCCCCAGCATTTT.

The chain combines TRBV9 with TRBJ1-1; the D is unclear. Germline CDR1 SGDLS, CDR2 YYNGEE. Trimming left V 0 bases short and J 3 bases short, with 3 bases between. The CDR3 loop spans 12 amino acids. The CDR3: CASSVDDTEAFF. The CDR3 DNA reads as TGTGCCAGCAGCGTAGATGACACTGAAGCTTTCTTT. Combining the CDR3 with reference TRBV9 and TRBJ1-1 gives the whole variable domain DSGVTQTPKHLITATGQRVTLRCSPRSGDLSVYWYQQSLDQGLQFLIQYYNGEERAKGNILERFSAQQFPDLHSELNLSSLELGDSALYFCASSVDDTEAFFGQGTRLTVV.

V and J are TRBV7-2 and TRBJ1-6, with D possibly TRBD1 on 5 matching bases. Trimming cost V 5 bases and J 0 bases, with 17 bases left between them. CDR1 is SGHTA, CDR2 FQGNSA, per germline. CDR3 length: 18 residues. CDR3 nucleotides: TGTGCCAGCAGCAATCCACGCGGGGCGAGCTCCTATAATTCACCCCTCCACTTT. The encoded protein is CASSNPRGASSYNSPLHF.

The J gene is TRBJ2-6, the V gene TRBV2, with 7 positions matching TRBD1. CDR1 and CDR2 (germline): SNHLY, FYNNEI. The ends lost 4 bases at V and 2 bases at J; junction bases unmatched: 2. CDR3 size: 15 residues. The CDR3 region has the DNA TGTGCCAGCAGTGGACAGGGCACTGGGGCCAACGTCCTGACTTTC. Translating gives CASSGQGTGANVLTF. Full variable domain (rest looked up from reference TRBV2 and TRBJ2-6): EPEVTQTPSHQVTQMGQEVILRCVPISNHLYFYWYRQILGQKVEFLVSFYNNEISEKSEIFDDQFSVERPDGSNFTLKIRSTKLEDSAMYFCASSGQGTGANVLTFGAGSRLTVL.

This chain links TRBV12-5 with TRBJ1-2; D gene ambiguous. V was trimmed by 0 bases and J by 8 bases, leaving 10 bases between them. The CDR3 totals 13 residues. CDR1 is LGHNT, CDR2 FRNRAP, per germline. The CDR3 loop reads CASGLVPGGGYTF. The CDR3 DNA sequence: TGTGCTAGTGGTTTGGTCCCAGGAGGGGGCTACACCTTC.

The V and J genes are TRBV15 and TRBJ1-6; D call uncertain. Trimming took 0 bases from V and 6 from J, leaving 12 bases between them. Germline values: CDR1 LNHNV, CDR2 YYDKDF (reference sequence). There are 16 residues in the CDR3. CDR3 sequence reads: CATSRDLGIFNSPLHF. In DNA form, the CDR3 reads TGTGCCACCAGCAGAGACCTGGGTATTTTTAATTCACCCCTCCACTTT.

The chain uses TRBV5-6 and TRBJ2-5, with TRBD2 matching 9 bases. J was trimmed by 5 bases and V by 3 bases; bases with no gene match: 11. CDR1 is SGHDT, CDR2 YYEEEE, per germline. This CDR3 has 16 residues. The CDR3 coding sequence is TGTGCCAGCAGCTCGGGCCTAGCGGGGCGGCGGGAGACCCAGTACTTC. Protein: CASSSGLAGRRETQYF.

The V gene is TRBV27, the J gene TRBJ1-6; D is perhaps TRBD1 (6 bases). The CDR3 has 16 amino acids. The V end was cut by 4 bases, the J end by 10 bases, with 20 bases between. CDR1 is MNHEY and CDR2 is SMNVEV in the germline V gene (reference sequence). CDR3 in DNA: TGTGCCAGCAGTTCCACAGCGGGGGCGAATCGATCACCCCTCCACTTT. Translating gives CASSSTAGANRSPLHF.